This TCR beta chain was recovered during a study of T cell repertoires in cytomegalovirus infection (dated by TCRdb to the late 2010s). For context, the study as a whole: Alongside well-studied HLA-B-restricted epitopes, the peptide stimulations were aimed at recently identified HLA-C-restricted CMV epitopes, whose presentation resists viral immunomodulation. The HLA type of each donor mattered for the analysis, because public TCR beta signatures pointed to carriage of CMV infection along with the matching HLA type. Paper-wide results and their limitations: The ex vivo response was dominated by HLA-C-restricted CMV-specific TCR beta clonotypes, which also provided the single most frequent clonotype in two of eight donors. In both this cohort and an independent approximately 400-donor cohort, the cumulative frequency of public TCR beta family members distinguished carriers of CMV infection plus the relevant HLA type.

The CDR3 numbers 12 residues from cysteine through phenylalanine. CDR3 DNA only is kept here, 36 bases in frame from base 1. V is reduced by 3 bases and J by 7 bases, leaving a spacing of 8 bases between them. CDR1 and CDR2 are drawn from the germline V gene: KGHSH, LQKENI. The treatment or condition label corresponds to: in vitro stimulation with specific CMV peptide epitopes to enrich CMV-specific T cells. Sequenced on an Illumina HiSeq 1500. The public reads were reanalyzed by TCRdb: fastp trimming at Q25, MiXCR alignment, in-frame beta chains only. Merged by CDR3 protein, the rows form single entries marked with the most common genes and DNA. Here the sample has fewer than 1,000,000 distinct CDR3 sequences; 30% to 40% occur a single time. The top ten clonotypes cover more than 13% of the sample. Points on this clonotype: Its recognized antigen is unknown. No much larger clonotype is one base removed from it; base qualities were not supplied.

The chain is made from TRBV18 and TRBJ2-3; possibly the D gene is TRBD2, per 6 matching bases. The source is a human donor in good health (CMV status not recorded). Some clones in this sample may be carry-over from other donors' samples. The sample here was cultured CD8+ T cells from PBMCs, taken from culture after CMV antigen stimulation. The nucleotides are TGTGCCAGCTCACCGGGACTTAATACGCAGTATTTT. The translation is CASSPGLNTQYF.